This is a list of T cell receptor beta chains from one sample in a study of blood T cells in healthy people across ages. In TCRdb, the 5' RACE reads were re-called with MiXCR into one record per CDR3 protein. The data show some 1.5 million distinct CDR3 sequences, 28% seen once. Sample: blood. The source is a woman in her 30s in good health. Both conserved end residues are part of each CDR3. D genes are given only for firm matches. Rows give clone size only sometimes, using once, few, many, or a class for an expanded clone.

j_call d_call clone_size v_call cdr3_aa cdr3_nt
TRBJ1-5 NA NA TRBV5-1 CASSWGGVDQPQHF TGCGCCAGCAGTTGGGGGGGGGTTGATCAGCCCCAGCATTTT
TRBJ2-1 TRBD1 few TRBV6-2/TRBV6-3 CASSYMDRAGNEQFF TGTGCCAGCAGTTACATGGACAGGGCGGGTAATGAGCAGTTCTTC
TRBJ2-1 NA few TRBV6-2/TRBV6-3 CASIREGGSNEQFF TGTGCCAGCATACGGGAAGGGGGGAGCAATGAGCAGTTCTTC
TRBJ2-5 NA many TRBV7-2 CASSLSPVRETQYF TGTGCCAGCAGCTTAAGTCCAGTCCGGGAGACCCAGTACTTC
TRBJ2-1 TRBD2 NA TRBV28 CASSHAGTNYNEQFF TGTGCCAGCAGTCACGCCGGGACTAACTACAATGAGCAGTTCTTC
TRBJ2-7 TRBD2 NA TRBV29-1 CSVEGSREGEQYF TGCAGCGTTGAAGGATCGCGGGAGGGCGAGCAGTACTTC
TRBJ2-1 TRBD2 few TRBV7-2 CASSLEFWREGSDEQFF TGTGCCAGCAGCTTAGAATTCTGGCGGGAGGGCAGCGATGAGCAGTTCTTC
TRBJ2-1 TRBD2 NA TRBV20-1 CSARQLAGGGNEQFF TGCAGTGCTAGACAACTAGCGGGAGGGGGTAATGAGCAGTTCTTC
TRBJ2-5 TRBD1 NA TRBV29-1 CSAGTVIQETQYF TGCAGCGCCGGGACAGTAATCCAAGAGACCCAGTACTTC
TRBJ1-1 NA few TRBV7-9 CASTPARNTEAFF TGTGCCAGCACCCCAGCGAGGAACACTGAAGCTTTCTTT
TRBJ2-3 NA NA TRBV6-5 CATRPPYGTDTQYF TGTGCCACCAGGCCCCCCTATGGCACAGATACGCAGTATTTT
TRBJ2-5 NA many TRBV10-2 CASSAPRGTQYF TGCGCCAGCAGTGCCCCTCGGGGGACCCAGTACTTC
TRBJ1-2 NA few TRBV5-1 CASSNTGEPLGGYTF TGCGCCAGCAGCAACACCGGGGAGCCCCTGGGTGGCTACACCTTC
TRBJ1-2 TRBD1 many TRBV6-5 CASSYDRVRGYTF TGTGCCAGCAGTTACGACAGGGTTAGAGGCTACACCTTC
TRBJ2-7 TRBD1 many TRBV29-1 CSVARTGDYEQYF TGCAGCGTTGCTAGGACAGGGGACTACGAGCAGTACTTC
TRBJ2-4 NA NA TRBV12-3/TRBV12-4 CASTGTSEDNEQYF TGTGCCAGCACCGGGACTTCCGAAGACAATGAGCAGTACTTC